The next 14 T cell receptor beta chains were all read from a single sample in a study of shared clonotypes between healthy human individuals. TCRdb keeps only in-frame clones here, not all; method: immunoSEQ multiplex PCR. The sample shows about 530,000 clones, around 96% of them seen only once. The sample comprised naive CD4+ T cells sorted from blood. Regarding subset: CD45RA+ positively selected. Every receptor here comes from a woman in her 30s in good health.

This sequence joins TRBV4-1 and TRBJ2-1; 8 bases match TRBD2. The ends lost 5 bases at V and 1 base at J; junction bases unmatched: 13. This CDR3 comprises 18 residues. Germline CDR1 is MGHRA and CDR2 is YSYEKL. In nucleotides, the CDR3 is TGCGCCAGCAGCTACTTCACCGGGACTAGTATGTCCTACAATGAGCAGTTCTTC. Translated, it gives CASSYFTGTSMSYNEQFF.

The gene calls are TRBV28 and TRBJ1-4; D is ambiguous. This CDR3 is 14 amino acids long. Germline CDR1 reads MDHEN; CDR2 reads SYDVKM. The ends were cut back, 2 bases at V and 5 bases at J, with 9 bases in the middle. In nucleotides, the CDR3 is TGTGCCAGCAGTTTAGGTCAGGAGAATGAAAAACTGTTTTTT. It codes for CASSLGQENEKLFF.

The V and J genes are TRBV6-6 and TRBJ2-7; TRBD1 agrees at 7 bases. The CDR3 is made up of 15 amino acids. From germline, CDR1 is MNHNY and CDR2 SVGAGI (reference sequence). After removal of 3 bases from V and 0 bases from J, the junction contained 5 bases not matched to a gene. CDR3 bases: TGTGCCAGCAGTTATTTCGACAGGGTCTCCTACGAGCAGTACTTC. Protein sequence: CASSYFDRVSYEQYF.

The chain couples TRBV19 to TRBJ1-1; D is possibly TRBD1 (5 bases). The CDR3 has 14 residues. In germline, CDR1 is LNHDA, CDR2 SQIVND (reference sequence). V was clipped by 7 bases and J by 5 bases, with 17 bases between them. CDR3 nucleotides: TGTGCCAGTACCAAATTCGAAGACAGAACTGAAGCTTTCTTT. This codes for CASTKFEDRTEAFF.

V and J are TRBV2 and TRBJ1-1; D is ambiguous. V lost 7 bases, J lost 10 bases, and 13 bases lay in between. The CDR3 sequence is 11 residues long. Per the germline V gene, CDR1 is SNHLY and CDR2 is FYNNEI. The CDR3 sequence: CASKEVPVAFF. CDR3 coding DNA: TGTGCCAGCAAGGAGGTCCCGGTAGCTTTCTTT.

This sequence joins TRBV11-2 and TRBJ1-6; D is ambiguous. There are 14 residues in the CDR3. With 0 bases removed from V and 9 bases from J, the gap between germline ends came to 9 bases. Germline V CDR1 and CDR2: SGHAT, FQNNGV. CDR3 protein: CASSLERDGSPLHF. In nucleotides, the CDR3 is TGTGCCAGCAGCTTAGAAAGGGATGGTTCACCCCTCCACTTT.

J is TRBJ2-7 and V is TRBV6-1, with TRBD1 matching 7 bases. CDR3 length: 13 residues. Germline trimming cut 6 bases from V and 6 bases from J; bases unmatched to any gene: 8. The germline gives CDR1 MNHNS, CDR2 SASEGT. The CDR3 loop is CASRLAGGGEQYF. Here the CDR3 DNA reads TGTGCCAGCAGGTTGGCAGGGGGTGGCGAGCAGTACTTC.

The chain links TRBV9 to TRBJ2-3; D remains unclear. The germline V gene encodes CDR1 SGDLS and CDR2 YYNGEE. CDR3 size: 16 residues. The ends were cut back, 0 bases at V and 5 bases at J, with 16 bases in the middle. The CDR3 coding sequence is TGTGCCAGCAGCGTAGGGTCCCGCGCCCCAGGAGATACGCAGTATTTT. It translates to CASSVGSRAPGDTQYF.

The rearrangement links TRBV4-1 to TRBJ1-1, with no clear D. This CDR3 contains 15 residues. Trimming stripped 0 bases from V and 4 bases from J, with 12 bases between. Germline CDR1 reads MGHRA; CDR2 reads YSYEKL. The CDR3 DNA reads TGCGCCAGCAGCCAAGAAAACCCCCCGAGCACTGAAGCTTTCTTT. Its protein is CASSQENPPSTEAFF.

The CDR3 protein is CASSKGLAGGHQNYYEQYF. The CDR3 region has the DNA TGCGCCAGCAGCAAAGGACTAGCGGGAGGGCACCAGAACTACTACGAGCAGTACTTC. The V call is TRBV5-1, the J call TRBJ2-7; 15 bases line up with TRBD2. CDR1 is SGHRS and CDR2 is YFSETQ in the germline V gene. After removal of 4 bases from V and 3 bases from J, the junction contained 14 bases not matched to a gene. There are 19 residues in the CDR3.

The chain carries TRBV11-2 and TRBJ1-1; weak D call: TRBD1 (5 bases). Trimming cost V 1 base and J 5 bases, with 11 bases left between them. This CDR3 is built from 14 residues. Looked up from germline, CDR1 is SGHAT and CDR2 is FQNNGV. The CDR3 coding sequence is TGTGCCAGCAGCTTAGGTATAGGGGCGACTGAAGCTTTCTTT. Amino acids: CASSLGIGATEAFF.

The chain combines TRBV6-6 with TRBJ1-2; possible D gene TRBD1, 5 bases. Trimming pared 8 bases from V and 3 bases from J, leaving 16 bases between. The germline CDR1 and CDR2 sequences are MNHNY and SVGAGI (reference sequence). The CDR3 loop spans 14 amino acids. This CDR3 is CASLNSPRDYGYTF. The CDR3 nucleotides are TGTGCCAGCCTTAATTCCCCCAGGGACTATGGCTACACCTTC.

V is TRBV28 and J is TRBJ2-5, with 7 bases matching TRBD2. CDR3 length: 16 amino acids. Per germline, CDR1 MDHEN and CDR2 SYDVKM. Losses at the gene ends were 2 bases for V and 5 bases for J; bases not matched to a gene: 11. The CDR3 DNA sequence: TGTGCCAGCAGTTTAGGACGCGGGAGAGGGAGTGAGACCCAGTACTTC. Encoded protein: CASSLGRGRGSETQYF.

The chain uses TRBV28 and TRBJ1-2; 10 bases agree with TRBD1. CDR1 is MDHEN and CDR2 is SYDVKM in the germline V gene. The CDR3 contains 13 residues. With V trimmed by 5 bases and J by 9 bases, 6 bases remained unmatched. The CDR3: CASSPGDRGSYTF. CDR3 DNA: TGTGCCAGCAGTCCAGGGGACAGGGGAAGCTACACCTTC.